The 7 T cell receptor beta chains below come from one sample, sequenced in a study of blood T cell repertoires in COVID-19. Method: immunoSEQ multiplex PCR; TCRdb's copy keeps in-frame clones and lacks some. The table shows some 350,000 clones, with around 86% occurring only once. What was sequenced was peripheral blood. These receptors originate from a human donor in a cohort sampled during active COVID-19.

The genes are TRBV28 and TRBJ2-7, with D possibly matching TRBD1 (5 bases). The germline gives CDR1 MDHEN, CDR2 SYDVKM. The CDR3 sequence is 15 residues long. V gave up 6 bases and J gave up 4 bases, with 19 bases separating them. CDR3 residues: CASSKQAEMGYEQYF. Written as DNA, the CDR3 is TGTGCCAGCAGCAAACAGGCGGAGATGGGATACGAGCAGTACTTC.

The chain recombines TRBV28 with TRBJ1-2, with D possibly being TRBD1 (5 bases). CDR1 and CDR2 (germline): MDHEN, SYDVKM. Trimming pared 5 bases from V and 6 bases from J, leaving 19 bases between. This CDR3 is 15 amino acids long. DNA of the CDR3: TGTGCCAGCAGTGGCGATCGGGGGGGGTACGATGGCTACACCTTC. It yields the protein CASSGDRGGYDGYTF.

This clone was counted once. J is TRBJ2-5 and V is TRBV30; a possible D gene is TRBD1 (6 bases). The V end was cut by 0 bases, the J end by 3 bases, with 8 bases between. Germline V gives CDR1 GTSNPN, CDR2 SVGIG (reference sequence). The CDR3 has 13 amino acids. The CDR3 reads CAWSVAGEETQYF. The CDR3, as DNA: TGTGCCTGGAGTGTCGCAGGGGAAGAGACCCAGTACTTC.

V and J are TRBV11-3 and TRBJ2-1; D might be TRBD1 (5 bases). Per germline, CDR1 SGHNT and CDR2 YENEEA. This CDR3 has 12 residues. The V and J ends lost 5 bases and 5 bases respectively, with 7 bases between them. The CDR3 DNA reads TGTGCCAGCAGCCAGGGCGACAATGAGCAGTTCTTC. Its translation is CASSQGDNEQFF.

The chain is built from TRBV19 and TRBJ1-2, with TRBD1 as a possible D gene (6 bases). Germline lookup yields CDR1 LNHDA and CDR2 SQIVND (reference sequence). The ends were cut back, 5 bases at V and 0 bases at J, with 13 bases in the middle. This CDR3 region has 15 residues. In DNA, the CDR3 is TGTGCCAGTAGTTCTGCTCGACAGGCTAACTATGGCTACACCTTC. Residues: CASSSARQANYGYTF.

The CDR3 region is CASLGGLSGTENEQFF. As DNA, the CDR3 is TGTGCCAGCTTGGGAGGACTTAGCGGGACGGAGAATGAGCAGTTCTTC. The chain carries TRBV6-6 and TRBJ2-1; 8 bases align to TRBD2. CDR3 size: 16 residues. Germline-derived CDR1 and CDR2 are MNHNY and SVGAGI (reference sequence). V lost 8 bases, J lost 7 bases, and 16 bases stayed unmatched.

The gene calls are TRBV6-1 and TRBJ1-1; the D is unclear. Trimming stripped 0 bases from V and 11 bases from J, with 19 bases between. This CDR3 has 15 amino acids. From germline, CDR1 is MNHNS and CDR2 SASEGT. The CDR3 protein is CASSEALGSTPGAFF. In DNA, the CDR3 is TGTGCCAGCAGTGAAGCACTAGGTTCGACGCCTGGGGCTTTCTTT.